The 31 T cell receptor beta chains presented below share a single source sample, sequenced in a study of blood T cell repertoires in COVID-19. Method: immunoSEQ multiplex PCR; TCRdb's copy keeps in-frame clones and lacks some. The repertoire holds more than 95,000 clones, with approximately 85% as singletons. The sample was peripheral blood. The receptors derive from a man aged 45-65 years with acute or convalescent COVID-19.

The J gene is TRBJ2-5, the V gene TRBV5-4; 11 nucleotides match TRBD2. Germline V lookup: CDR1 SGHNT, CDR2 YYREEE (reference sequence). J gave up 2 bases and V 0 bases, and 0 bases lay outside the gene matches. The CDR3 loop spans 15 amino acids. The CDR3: CASSLASGGQETQYF. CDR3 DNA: TGTGCCAGCAGCTTGGCTAGCGGGGGGCAAGAGACCCAGTACTTC.

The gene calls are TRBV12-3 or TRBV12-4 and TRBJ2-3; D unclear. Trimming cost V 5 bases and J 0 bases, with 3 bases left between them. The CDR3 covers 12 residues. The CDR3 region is CASSLSTDTQYF. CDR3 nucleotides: TGTGCCAGCAGTCTAAGCACAGATACGCAGTATTTT.

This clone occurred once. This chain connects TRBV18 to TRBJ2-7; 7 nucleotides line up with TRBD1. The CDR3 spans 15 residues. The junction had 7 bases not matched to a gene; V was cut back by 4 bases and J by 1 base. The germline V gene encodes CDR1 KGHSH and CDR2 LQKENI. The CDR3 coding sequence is TGTGCCAGCTCACGAACAGGGGACCAATCCTACGAGCAGTACTTC. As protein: CASSRTGDQSYEQYF.

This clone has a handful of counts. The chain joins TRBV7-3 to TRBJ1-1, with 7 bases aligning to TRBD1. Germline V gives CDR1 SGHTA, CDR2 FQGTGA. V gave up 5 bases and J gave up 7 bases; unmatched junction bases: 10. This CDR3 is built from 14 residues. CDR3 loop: CASSPTGDAYEAFF. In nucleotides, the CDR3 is TGTGCCAGCAGCCCAACAGGGGACGCCTATGAAGCTTTCTTT.

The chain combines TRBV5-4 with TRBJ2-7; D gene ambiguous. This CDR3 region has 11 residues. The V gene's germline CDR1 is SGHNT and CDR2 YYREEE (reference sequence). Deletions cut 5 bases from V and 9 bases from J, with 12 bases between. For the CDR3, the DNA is TGTGCCAGCAGACTCGGAAGAGGGCAGTACTTC. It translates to CASRLGRGQYF.

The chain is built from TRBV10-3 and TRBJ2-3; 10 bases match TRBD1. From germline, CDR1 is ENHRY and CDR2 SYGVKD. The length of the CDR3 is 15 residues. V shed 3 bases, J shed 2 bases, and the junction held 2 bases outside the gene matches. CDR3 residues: CAISDGTGATDTQYF. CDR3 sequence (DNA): TGTGCCATCAGTGATGGGACAGGGGCCACAGATACGCAGTATTTT.

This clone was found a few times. The CDR3 nucleotides are TGTGCCAGCAGCTTCAGGACAGGGGGCCCCATAAACACTGAAGCTTTCTTT. Residues: CASSFRTGGPINTEAFF. J is TRBJ1-1 and V is TRBV11-3; 11 bases map to TRBD1. This CDR3 region has 17 residues. Unmatched junction bases numbered 8, after V lost 3 bases and J lost 2 bases. CDR1 and CDR2 from the germline V gene are SGHNT and YENEEA.

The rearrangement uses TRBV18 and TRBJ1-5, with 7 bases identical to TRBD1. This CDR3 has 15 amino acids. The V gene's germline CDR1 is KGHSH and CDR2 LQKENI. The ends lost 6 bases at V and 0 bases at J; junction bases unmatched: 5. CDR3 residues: CASSGQKASNQPQHF. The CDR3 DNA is TGTGCCAGCTCGGGACAGAAAGCTAGCAATCAGCCCCAGCATTTT.

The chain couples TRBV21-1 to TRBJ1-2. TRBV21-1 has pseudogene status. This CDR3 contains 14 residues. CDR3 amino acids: CASSKDHARYGYTF. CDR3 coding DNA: TGTGCCAGCAGCAAAGACCACGCACGGTATGGCTACACCTTC.

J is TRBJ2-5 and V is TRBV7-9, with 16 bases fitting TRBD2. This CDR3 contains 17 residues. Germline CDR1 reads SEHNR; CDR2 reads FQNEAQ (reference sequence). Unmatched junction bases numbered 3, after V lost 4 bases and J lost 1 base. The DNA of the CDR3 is TGTGCCAGCAGCTCTGGGACTAGCGGGAGGGTCCAAGAGACCCAGTACTTC. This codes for CASSSGTSGRVQETQYF.

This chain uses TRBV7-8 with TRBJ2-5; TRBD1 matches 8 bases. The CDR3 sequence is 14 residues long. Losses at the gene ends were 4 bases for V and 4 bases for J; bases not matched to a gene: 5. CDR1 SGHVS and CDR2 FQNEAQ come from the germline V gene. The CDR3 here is CASSSRGRSETQYF. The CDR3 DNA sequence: TGTGCCAGCAGCTCCAGGGGGCGCTCAGAGACCCAGTACTTC.

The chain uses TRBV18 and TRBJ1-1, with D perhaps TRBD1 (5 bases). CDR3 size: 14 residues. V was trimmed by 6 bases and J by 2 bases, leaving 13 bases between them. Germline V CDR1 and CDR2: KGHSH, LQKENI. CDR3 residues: CASSLKDTNTEAFF. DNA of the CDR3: TGTGCCAGCTCCCTCAAGGACACCAACACTGAAGCTTTCTTT.

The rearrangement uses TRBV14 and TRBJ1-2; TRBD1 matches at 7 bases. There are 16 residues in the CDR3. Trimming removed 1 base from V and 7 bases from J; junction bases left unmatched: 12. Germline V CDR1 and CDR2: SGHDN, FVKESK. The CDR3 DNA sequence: TGTGCCAGCAGCCAAGGAATAAGTGGAGGGGGCTCTGGCTACACCTTC. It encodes CASSQGISGGGSGYTF.

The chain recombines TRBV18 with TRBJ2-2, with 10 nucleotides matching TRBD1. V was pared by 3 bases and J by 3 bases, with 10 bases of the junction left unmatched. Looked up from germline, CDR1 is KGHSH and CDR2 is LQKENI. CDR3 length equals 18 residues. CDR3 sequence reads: CASSPTHGTGAYTGELFF. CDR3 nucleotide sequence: TGTGCCAGCTCACCGACTCACGGGACAGGGGCCTACACCGGGGAGCTGTTTTTT.

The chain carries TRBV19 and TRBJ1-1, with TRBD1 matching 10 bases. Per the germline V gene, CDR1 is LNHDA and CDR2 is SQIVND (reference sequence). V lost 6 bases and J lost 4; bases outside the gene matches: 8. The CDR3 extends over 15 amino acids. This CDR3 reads CASRSRDRGFTEAFF. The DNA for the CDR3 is TGTGCCAGTAGGAGCCGGGACAGGGGATTCACTGAAGCTTTCTTT.

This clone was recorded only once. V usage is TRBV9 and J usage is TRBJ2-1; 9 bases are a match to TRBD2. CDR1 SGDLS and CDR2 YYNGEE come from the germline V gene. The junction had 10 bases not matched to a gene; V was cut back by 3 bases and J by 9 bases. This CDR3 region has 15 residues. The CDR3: CASSDRGREGGEQFF. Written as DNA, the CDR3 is TGTGCCAGCAGCGACCGGGGGCGGGAGGGCGGTGAGCAGTTCTTC.

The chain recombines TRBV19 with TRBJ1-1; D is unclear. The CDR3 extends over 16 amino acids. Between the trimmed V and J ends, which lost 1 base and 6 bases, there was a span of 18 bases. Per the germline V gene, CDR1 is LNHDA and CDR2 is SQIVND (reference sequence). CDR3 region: CASSIGTLVRRAEAFF. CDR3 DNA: TGTGCCAGTAGTATAGGGACCCTCGTCCGGAGGGCTGAAGCTTTCTTT. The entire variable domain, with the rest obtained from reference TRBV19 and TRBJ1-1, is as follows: DGGITQSPKYLFRKEGQNVTLSCEQNLNHDAMYWYRQDPGQGLRLIYYSQIVNDFQKGDIAEGYSVSREKKESFPLTVTSAQKNPTAFYLCASSIGTLVRRAEAFFGQGTRLTVV.

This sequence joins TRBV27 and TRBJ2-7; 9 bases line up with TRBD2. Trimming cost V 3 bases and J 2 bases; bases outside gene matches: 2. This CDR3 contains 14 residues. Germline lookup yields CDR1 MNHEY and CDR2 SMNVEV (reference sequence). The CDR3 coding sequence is TGTGCCAGCAGTTTGGCTAGCGGGGCCTACGAGCAGTACTTC. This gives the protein CASSLASGAYEQYF.

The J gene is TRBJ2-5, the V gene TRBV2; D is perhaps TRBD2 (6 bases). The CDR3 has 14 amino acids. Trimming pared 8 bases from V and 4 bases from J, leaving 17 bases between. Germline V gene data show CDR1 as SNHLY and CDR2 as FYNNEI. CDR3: CASRGGVSSETQYF. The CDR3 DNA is TGTGCCAGCCGCGGAGGGGTCTCTTCAGAGACCCAGTACTTC.

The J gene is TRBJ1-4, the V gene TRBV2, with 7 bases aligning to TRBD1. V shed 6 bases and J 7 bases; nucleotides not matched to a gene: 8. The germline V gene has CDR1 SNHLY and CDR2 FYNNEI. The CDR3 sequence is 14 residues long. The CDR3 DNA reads TGTGCCAGCAGCAAGGGGGCGGATGGTGAAAAACTGTTTTTT. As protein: CASSKGADGEKLFF.

The CDR3 DNA sequence: TGTGCCAGCAGCAAAGCAGGCGCGGGGGTGCCGCCTGGCACAGATACGCAGTATTTT. Translated, it gives CASSKAGAGVPPGTDTQYF. The rearrangement uses TRBV21-1 and TRBJ2-3; TRBD2, the D gene given by the table, was not confirmed from the DNA. TRBV21-1 is recorded as a pseudogene. This CDR3 comprises 19 residues.

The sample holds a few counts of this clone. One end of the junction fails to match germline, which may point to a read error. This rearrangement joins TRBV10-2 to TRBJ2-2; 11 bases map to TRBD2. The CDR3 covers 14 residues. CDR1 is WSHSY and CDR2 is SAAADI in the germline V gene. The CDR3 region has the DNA TGCGCCAGCAGGACTAGCGGGAACCCCGGGGAGCTGTTTTTT. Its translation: CASRTSGNPGELFF.

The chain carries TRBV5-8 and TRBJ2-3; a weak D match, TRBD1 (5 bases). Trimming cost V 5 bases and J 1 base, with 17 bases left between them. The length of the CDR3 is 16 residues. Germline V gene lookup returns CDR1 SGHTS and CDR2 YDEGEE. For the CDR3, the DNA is TGTGCCAGCAGTCCCCAGGGCAAGGCGGGCACAGATACGCAGTATTTT. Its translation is CASSPQGKAGTDTQYF.

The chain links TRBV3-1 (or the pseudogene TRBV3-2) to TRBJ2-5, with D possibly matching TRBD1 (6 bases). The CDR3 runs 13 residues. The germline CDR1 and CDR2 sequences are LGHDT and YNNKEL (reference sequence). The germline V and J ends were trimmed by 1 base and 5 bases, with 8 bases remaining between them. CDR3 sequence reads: CASSQGGQETQYF. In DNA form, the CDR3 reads TGTGCCAGCAGCCAAGGGGGGCAGGAGACCCAGTACTTC.

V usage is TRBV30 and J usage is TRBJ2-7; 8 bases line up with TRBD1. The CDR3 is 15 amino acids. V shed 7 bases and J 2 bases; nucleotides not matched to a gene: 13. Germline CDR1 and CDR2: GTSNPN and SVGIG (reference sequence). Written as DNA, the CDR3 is TGTGCCTACCAAACAGGGGGTAGGGGCACCTACGAGCAGTACTTC. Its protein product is CAYQTGGRGTYEQYF.

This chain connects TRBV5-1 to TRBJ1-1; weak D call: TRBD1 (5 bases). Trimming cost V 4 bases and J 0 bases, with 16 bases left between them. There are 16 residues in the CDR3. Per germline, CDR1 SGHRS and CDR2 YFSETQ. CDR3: CASSGNRKGMNTEAFF. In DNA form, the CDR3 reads TGCGCCAGCAGCGGGAACAGGAAGGGCATGAACACTGAAGCTTTCTTT.

CDR3 loop: CAKQGTDTQYF. The CDR3 DNA reads TGTGCCAAACAGGGGACAGATACGCAGTATTTT. The chain links TRBV28 to TRBJ2-3, with 7 positions matching TRBD1. The ends lost 10 bases at V and 3 bases at J; junction bases unmatched: 1. This CDR3 is built from 11 residues. Germline V lookup: CDR1 MDHEN, CDR2 SYDVKM. The entire variable domain, with the rest obtained from reference TRBV28 and TRBJ2-3, is as follows: DVKVTQSSRYLVKRTGEKVFLECVQDMDHENMFWYRQDPGLGLRLIYFSYDVKMKEKGDIPEGYSVSREKKERFSLILESASTNQTSMYLCAKQGTDTQYFGPGTRLTVL.

The CDR3 is CASSFGGAAYNEQFF. In nucleotides, the CDR3 is TGCGCCAGCAGCTTCGGGGGGGCGGCCTACAATGAGCAGTTCTTC. The rearrangement links TRBV5-1 to TRBJ2-1; 8 positions match TRBD2. Trimming cost V 2 bases and J 2 bases; bases outside gene matches: 3. Germline V gene lookup returns CDR1 SGHRS and CDR2 YFSETQ. CDR3 length: 15 amino acids. Based on the CDR3 plus reference TRBV5-1 and TRBJ2-1, the full variable domain is KAGVTQTPRYLIKTRGQQVTLSCSPISGHRSVSWYQQTPGQGLQFLFEYFSETQRNKGNFPGRFSGRQFSNSRSEMNVSTLELGDSALYLCASSFGGAAYNEQFFGPGTRLTVL.

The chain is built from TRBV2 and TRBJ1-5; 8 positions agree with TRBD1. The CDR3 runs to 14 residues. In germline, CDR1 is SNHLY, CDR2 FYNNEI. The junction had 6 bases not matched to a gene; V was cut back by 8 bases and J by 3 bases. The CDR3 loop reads CASGGTGDNQPQHF. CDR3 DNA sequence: TGTGCCAGCGGAGGGACAGGCGACAATCAGCCCCAGCATTTT.

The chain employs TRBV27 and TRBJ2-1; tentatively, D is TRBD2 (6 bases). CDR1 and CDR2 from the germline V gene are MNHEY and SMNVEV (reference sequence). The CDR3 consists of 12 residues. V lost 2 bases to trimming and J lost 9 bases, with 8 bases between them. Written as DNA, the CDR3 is TGTGCCAGCAGTTTAGGAGCGGGTGAGCAGTTCTTC. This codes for CASSLGAGEQFF.

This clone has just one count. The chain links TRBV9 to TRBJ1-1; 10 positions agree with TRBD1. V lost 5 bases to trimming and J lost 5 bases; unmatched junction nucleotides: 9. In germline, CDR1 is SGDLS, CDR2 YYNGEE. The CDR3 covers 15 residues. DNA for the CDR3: TGTGCCAGCAGTGGGAGACAGGGGGCGCGAACTGAAGCTTTCTTT. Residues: CASSGRQGARTEAFF.